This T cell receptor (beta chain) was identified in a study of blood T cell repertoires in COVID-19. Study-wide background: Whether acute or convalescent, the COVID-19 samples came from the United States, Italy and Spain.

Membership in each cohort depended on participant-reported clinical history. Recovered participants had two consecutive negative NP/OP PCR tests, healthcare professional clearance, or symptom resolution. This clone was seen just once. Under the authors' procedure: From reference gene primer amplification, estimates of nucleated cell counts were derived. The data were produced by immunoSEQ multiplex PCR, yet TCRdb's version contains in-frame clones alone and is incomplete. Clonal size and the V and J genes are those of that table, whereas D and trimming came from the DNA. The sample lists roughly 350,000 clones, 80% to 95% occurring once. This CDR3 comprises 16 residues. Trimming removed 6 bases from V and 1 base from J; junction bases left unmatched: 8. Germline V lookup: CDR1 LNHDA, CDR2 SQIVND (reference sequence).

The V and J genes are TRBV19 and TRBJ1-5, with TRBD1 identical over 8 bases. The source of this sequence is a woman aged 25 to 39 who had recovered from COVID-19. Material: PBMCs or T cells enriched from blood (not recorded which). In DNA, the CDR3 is TGTGCCAGTAGAAGACAGGGGATTATGAGCAATCAGCCCCAGCATTTT. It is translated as CASRRQGIMSNQPQHF.